What follows describes a single T cell receptor (beta chain). There is no known antigen for this receptor. No much larger clonotype is one base removed from it; base qualities were not supplied. Spanning cysteine to phenylalanine, the CDR3 consists of 15 amino acids. CDR3 DNA is the only sequence kept; it has 45 bases, read in frame from the first base. From a lookup of the germline V gene (reference sequence), CDR1 and CDR2 are LNHNV and YYDKDF. The V end gives up 8 bases and the J end 4 bases, leaving 11 bases in the junction not matched to a gene. To prepare the library, the immunoSEQ multiplex PCR assay was applied. Rearranged TCR beta chain sequences were amplified using the hsTCRB Kit according to the manufacturer's protocol. An Illumina MiSeq was used to sequence the TCRB libraries. The source study handled its data this way. The kit vendor's proprietary platform handled demultiplexing, trimming and gene mapping. Entries here come from immuneACCESS through TCRdb and include only in-frame sequences with V and J called. Some clones fail to appear in such tables; in the studies checked, an unresolved V gene covers under half of the shortfall, and the cause of the remainder is unknown. The V and J calls and clone size are taken from that table; D and trimming were inferred from the DNA. The sample table records some 60,000 clones; 70% to 90% of these occur just once. About 4.2% of the sample goes to the ten largest clones.

This sample was included in a study of a mutant IDH1 vaccine in newly diagnosed glioma listed by TCRdb under 2021. As for the study more broadly: Patients were given eight vaccinations, in weeks 1, 3, 5, 7, 11, 15, 19 and 23, which matched visits V03 through V10. For exploratory analyses, longitudinal TCRB deep sequencing was carried out in more than 20 treated patients wherever samples were available. Before enrollment, most patients had been given radiochemotherapy with temozolomide as standard therapy, while the rest had received either radiotherapy alone or temozolomide alone. Of the approximately 29 treated patients, approximately 62% were male and about 40% were female, and a mean age of 40.4 years was recorded. Peripheral blood was drawn at six visits: V03 (baseline), V05, V07, V10, V12 and V13. Vaccination began 4-6 weeks after radiotherapy alone, or alongside temozolomide cycles in the chemotherapy-containing groups. The full study reports these points: PBMC samples for TCRB deep sequencing were selected based on availability. Pseudoprogression seemed to be unrelated to changes in the top peripheral T cell clonotypes found by TCRB sequencing. The authors stated that sample limitations prevented analyses of patient blood samples from being reproduced. Across multiple MHC alleles, vaccine-induced immune responses were seen in around 93% of patients.

The sample's time point label is to be understood as: week 5, during vaccination. Each vaccine dose was 300 ug of a 20-mer mutant IDH1 peptide in Montanide, given subcutaneously with topical imiquimod. All donors had newly diagnosed IDH1-mutant astrocytomas of WHO grade 3 or 4 that showed loss of nuclear ATRX. The samples were drawn from NOA16, a multicentre, single-arm, open-label phase I trial in Germany that tested a mutant IDH1 peptide vaccine in humans for the first time. Genomic DNA for TCRB sequencing was isolated from EDTA blood with the DNeasy Blood and Tissue Kit. The sample consisted of PBMCs, taken from a glioma patient whose treatment included an IDH1 peptide vaccine. This TCR came from a woman aged 40 to 50 with glioma. Here the chain combines TRBV15 and TRBJ2-1; 7 central bases correspond to TRBD2. The DNA reads as follows: TGTGCCACCCATGGGGGGAGGGCCGCTTACAATGAGCAGTTCTTC. This gives the protein CATHGGRAAYNEQFF.